This TCR beta chain was sequenced for a study of blood T cell repertoires in COVID-19. Study at large: Acute and convalescent COVID-19 samples came from the United States, Italy and Spain.

V was pared by 1 base and J by 5 bases, with 14 bases between. Germline V gene lookup returns CDR1 LNHNV and CDR2 YYDKDF (reference sequence). The CDR3 has 15 residues. Original analysis: Counts of nucleated cells, estimated from reference gene primer amplification, were obtained. Using immunoSEQ multiplex PCR, the repertoire was profiled, and TCRdb retains in-frame clones only, with some absent. From that table come the V and J calls and clone size; the DNA was used to work out D and trimming. The sample lists 30,000 to 40,000 clones; about four fifths were seen once. The chain combines TRBV15 with TRBJ2-5; D remains unclear. Specimen: peripheral blood. The source is a man older than 75 with active or convalescent COVID-19. The CDR3 nucleotides read TGTGCCACCAGCAGAGTACAGTTATATTCGGAGACCCAGTACTTC. This gives the protein CATSRVQLYSETQYF.